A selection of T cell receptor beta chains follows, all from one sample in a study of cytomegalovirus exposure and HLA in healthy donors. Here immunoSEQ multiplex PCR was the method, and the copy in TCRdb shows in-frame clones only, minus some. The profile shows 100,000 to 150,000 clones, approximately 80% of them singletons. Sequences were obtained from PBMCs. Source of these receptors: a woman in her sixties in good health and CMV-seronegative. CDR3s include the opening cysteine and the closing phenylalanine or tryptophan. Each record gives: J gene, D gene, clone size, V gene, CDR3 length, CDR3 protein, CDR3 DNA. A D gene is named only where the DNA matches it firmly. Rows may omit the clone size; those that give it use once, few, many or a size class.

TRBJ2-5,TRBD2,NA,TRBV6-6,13,CASNRGGTETQYF,TGTGCCAGCAATCGGGGGGGCACAGAGACCCAGTACTTC
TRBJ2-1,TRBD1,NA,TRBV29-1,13,CSVARTGNNEQFF,TGCAGCGTTGCCCGGACAGGAAACAATGAGCAGTTCTTC
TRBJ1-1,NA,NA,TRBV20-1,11,CSARDRYEAFF,TGCAGTGCTAGAGATCGTTATGAAGCTTTCTTT
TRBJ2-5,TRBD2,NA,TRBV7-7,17,CASSWGPGAGGLETQYF,TGTGCTAGCAGCTGGGGCCCGGGAGCGGGAGGTTTGGAGACCCAGTACTTC
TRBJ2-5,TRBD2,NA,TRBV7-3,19,CASSSTGTSGGSWGETQYF,TGTGCCAGCAGCTCGACCGGGACTAGCGGGGGGTCCTGGGGCGAGACCCAGTACTTC
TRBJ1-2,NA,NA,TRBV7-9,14,CASSLGLGAYGYTF,TGTGCCAGCAGCTTAGGTCTGGGGGCCTATGGCTACACCTTC
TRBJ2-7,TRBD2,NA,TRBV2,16,CASSRTSGRGSYEQYF,TGTGCCAGCAGTAGGACAAGCGGGAGGGGTTCCTACGAGCAGTACTTC
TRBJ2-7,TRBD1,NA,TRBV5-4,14,CAWGTGGRPYEQYF,TGTGCCTGGGGAACAGGGGGCCGACCCTACGAGCAGTACTTC
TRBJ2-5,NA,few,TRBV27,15,CASSLRTGPGETQYF,TGTGCCAGCAGTTTAAGGACTGGTCCCGGGGAGACCCAGTACTTC
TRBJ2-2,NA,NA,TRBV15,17,CATSRVSPGLLTGELFF,TGTGCCACCAGCAGAGTGTCCCCGGGGTTGTTAACCGGGGAGCTGTTTTTT
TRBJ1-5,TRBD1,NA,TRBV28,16,CASSFRTGVSNQPQHF,TGTGCCAGCAGTTTCCGGACAGGCGTTAGCAATCAGCCCCAGCATTTT
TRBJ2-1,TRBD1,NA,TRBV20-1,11,CTGTGTNEQFF,TGCACAGGGACAGGAACCAATGAGCAGTTCTTC
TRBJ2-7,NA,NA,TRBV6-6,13,CASSYPYSYEQYF,TGTGCCAGCAGTTACCCTTACTCCTACGAGCAGTACTTC
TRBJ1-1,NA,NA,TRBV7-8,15,CASSTQAGSNTEAFF,TGTGCCAGCAGCACCCAAGCAGGCTCGAACACTGAAGCTTTCTTT
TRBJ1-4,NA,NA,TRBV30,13,CAWRAQINEKLFF,TGTGCCTGGAGAGCGCAGATAAATGAAAAACTGTTTTTT
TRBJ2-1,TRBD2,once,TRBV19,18,CASSHQTSGSAFYNEQFF,TGTGCCAGTAGTCATCAGACTAGCGGGAGCGCTTTCTACAATGAGCAGTTCTTC
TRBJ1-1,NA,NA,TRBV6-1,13,CASSEGGRAEAFF,TGTGCCAGCAGTGAAGGGGGGCGAGCGGAGGCTTTCTTT
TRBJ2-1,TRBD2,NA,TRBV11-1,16,CASSSGLAGIYNEQFF,TGTGCCAGCAGCTCGGGACTAGCGGGCATCTACAATGAGCAGTTCTTC
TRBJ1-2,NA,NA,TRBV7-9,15,CASSLGQAASYGYTF,TGTGCCAGCAGCTTAGGACAGGCTGCCTCCTATGGCTACACCTTC
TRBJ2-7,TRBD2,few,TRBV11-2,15,CASSAGLALSYEQYF,TGTGCCAGCAGCGCGGGACTAGCGTTATCCTACGAGCAGTACTTC
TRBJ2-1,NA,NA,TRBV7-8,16,CASSLVRDFAYNEQFF,TGTGCCAGCAGCTTAGTGAGGGACTTTGCCTACAATGAGCAGTTCTTC
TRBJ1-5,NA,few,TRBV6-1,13,CASSLVSGQPQHF,TGTGCCAGCAGTCTAGTCTCCGGGCAGCCCCAGCATTTT
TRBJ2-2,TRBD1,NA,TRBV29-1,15,CSAEGDRGITGELFF,TGCAGCGCTGAGGGGGACAGGGGTATCACCGGGGAGCTGTTTTTT
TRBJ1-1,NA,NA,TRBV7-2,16,CASSLLYRPLNTEAFF,TGTGCCAGCAGCTTACTTTATCGTCCCTTGAACACTGAAGCTTTCTTT
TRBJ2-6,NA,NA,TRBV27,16,CASSYNIPSGANVLTF,TGTGCCAGCAGTTATAACATCCCCTCAGGGGCCAACGTCCTGACTTTC
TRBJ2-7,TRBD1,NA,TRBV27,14,CASGDGDRFYEQYF,TGTGCCAGCGGGGACGGGGACAGGTTCTACGAGCAGTACTTC
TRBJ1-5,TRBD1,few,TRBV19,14,CASSTGQALGPQHF,TGTGCCAGTAGTACTGGACAGGCCCTCGGGCCCCAGCATTTT
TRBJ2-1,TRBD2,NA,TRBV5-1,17,CASSLERLAGGGNEQFF,TGCGCCAGCAGCTTGGAAAGACTAGCGGGAGGTGGCAATGAGCAGTTCTTC
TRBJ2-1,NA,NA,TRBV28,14,CASRGLETYNEQFF,TGTGCCAGCAGGGGTCTGGAGACCTACAATGAGCAGTTCTTC
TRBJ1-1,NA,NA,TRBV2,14,CASSEGAWGHEAFF,TGTGCCAGCAGTGAAGGGGCGTGGGGCCACGAAGCTTTCTTT
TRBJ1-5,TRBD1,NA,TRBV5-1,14,CASSRDTGDQPQHF,TGCGCCAGCAGCCGGGACACAGGGGATCAGCCCCAGCATTTT
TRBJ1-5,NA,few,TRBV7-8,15,CASSQSDGTNQPQHF,TGTGCCAGCAGCCAATCTGACGGGACTAATCAGCCCCAGCATTTT
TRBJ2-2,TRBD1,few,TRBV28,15,CASSAQGVNTGELFF,TGTGCCAGCAGTGCACAGGGGGTGAACACCGGGGAGCTGTTTTTT
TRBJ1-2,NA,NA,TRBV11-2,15,CASRFPGRVDYGYTF,TGTGCCAGCAGATTTCCAGGCAGGGTGGACTATGGCTACACCTTC
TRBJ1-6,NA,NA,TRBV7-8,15,CASSVATGGQSPLHF,TGTGCCAGCAGCGTAGCCACGGGGGGGCAATCACCCCTCCACTTT
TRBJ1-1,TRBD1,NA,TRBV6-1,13,CASRLDRATEAFF,TGTGCCAGCAGGTTGGACAGGGCGACTGAAGCTTTCTTT
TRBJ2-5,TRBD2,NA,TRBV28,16,CASSLSLAGAQETQYF,TGTGCCAGCAGTTTATCCCTAGCGGGGGCCCAAGAGACCCAGTACTTC
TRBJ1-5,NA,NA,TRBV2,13,CASRATGNQPQHF,TGTGCCAGCAGAGCAACAGGGAATCAGCCCCAGCATTTT
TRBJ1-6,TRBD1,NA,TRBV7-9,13,CASTGGTNSPLHF,TGTGCCAGCACAGGGGGAACGAATTCACCCCTCCACTTT
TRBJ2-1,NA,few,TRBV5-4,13,CASTTDRFNEQFF,TGTGCCAGCACTACTGACAGGTTCAATGAGCAGTTCTTC
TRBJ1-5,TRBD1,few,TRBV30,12,CAWNRGDQPQHF,TGTGCCTGGAACAGGGGGGATCAGCCCCAGCATTTT
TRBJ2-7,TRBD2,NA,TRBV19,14,CASSTQRDSYEQYF,TGTGCCAGTAGTACGCAGCGGGACTCCTACGAGCAGTACTTC
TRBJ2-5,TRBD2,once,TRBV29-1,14,CSVATSGGAETQYF,TGCAGCGTCGCGACTAGCGGGGGGGCTGAGACCCAATACTTC
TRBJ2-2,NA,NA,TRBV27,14,CASSLHSQGGELFF,TGTGCCAGCAGCCTACATAGTCAGGGCGGGGAGCTGTTTTTT
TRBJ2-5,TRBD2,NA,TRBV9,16,CASSRIIPSGGEGQYF,TGTGCCAGCAGCCGGATTATCCCTAGCGGGGGGGAAGGGCAGTACTTC
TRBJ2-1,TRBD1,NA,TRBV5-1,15,CASSGGQGAVNEQFF,TGCGCCAGCAGCGGGGGACAGGGGGCGGTGAATGAGCAGTTCTTC
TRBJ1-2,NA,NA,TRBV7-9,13,CASSLSGVYGYTF,TGTGCCAGCAGCTTATCGGGAGTCTATGGCTACACCTTC
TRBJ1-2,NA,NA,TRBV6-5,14,CASSRDSKPYGYTF,TGTGCCAGCAGTAGGGACTCCAAACCCTATGGCTACACCTTC
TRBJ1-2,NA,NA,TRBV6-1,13,CVSRLTSSYGYTF,TGTGTCAGCAGATTGACTTCTTCTTATGGCTACACCTTC
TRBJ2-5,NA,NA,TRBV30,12,CAWKVAGETQYF,TGTGCCTGGAAGGTGGCGGGAGAGACCCAGTACTTC
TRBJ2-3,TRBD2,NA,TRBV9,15,CASSVASGAIDTQYF,TGTGCCAGCAGCGTCGCCAGCGGGGCAATAGATACGCAGTATTTT
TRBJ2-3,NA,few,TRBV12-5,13,CASGAQGTDTQYF,TGTGCTAGTGGGGCCCAAGGCACAGATACGCAGTATTTT
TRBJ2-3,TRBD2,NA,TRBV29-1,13,CSVVSGGSDTQYF,TGCAGCGTTGTTAGCGGGGGTTCAGATACGCAGTATTTT
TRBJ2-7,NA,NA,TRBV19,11,CATRDSYEQYF,TGTGCCACCCGGGATAGCTACGAGCAGTACTTC
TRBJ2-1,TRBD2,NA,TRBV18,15,CASSPTSGIYNEQFF,TGTGCCAGCTCACCCACTAGCGGGATATACAATGAGCAGTTCTTC